Included here is one T cell receptor (beta chain) sequence, with context. Methods used by the authors: Amplification of reference gene primers provided the estimated nucleated cell counts. The assay was immunoSEQ multiplex PCR, and TCRdb's table has in-frame clones only and misses some. V, J and clone size were drawn from that table, and D and trimming were deduced from the DNA. This sample has roughly 200,000 clones, with approximately 87% found just once. The CDR3 is 14 residues long. The ends lost 10 bases at V and 3 bases at J; junction bases unmatched: 9. The germline CDR1 and CDR2 sequences are MDHEN and SYDVKM. The data originate from a study of blood T cell repertoires in COVID-19. For the study at large: Sites across the United States, Italy and Spain contributed samples from acute and convalescent COVID-19. PBMCs, B-cell-depleted T cells, or T cells were the source of the cDNA or gDNA that made up the material.

Sequenced input: peripheral blood. The sequence derives from a man between 60 and 70 years old who had recovered from COVID-19. The gene calls are TRBV28 and TRBJ2-7; TRBD1 matches at 10 bases. CDR3 residues: CATAGTGAYYEQYF. In DNA form, the CDR3 reads TGTGCCACCGCCGGGACAGGGGCTTACTACGAGCAGTACTTC.